Below, one TCR beta chain is given with its context. The data originate from a study of blood T cell repertoires in COVID-19. Sequencing was performed with immunoSEQ multiplex PCR; in TCRdb, only in-frame clones are kept and a portion is missing. The table has 350,000 or so clones, more than 70% seen once. Trimming took 3 bases from V and 5 from J; bases not matched to a gene: 2. Germline V gives CDR1 MNHNS, CDR2 SASEGT. The CDR3 consists of 14 residues. This clonotype originated in a woman in her twenties or thirties who had been exposed to COVID-19. Specimen: PBMCs or T cells enriched from blood (not recorded which). V and J are TRBV6-1 and TRBJ1-1; 11 positions agree with TRBD1. As DNA, the CDR3 is TGTGCCAGCAGTGAGGACAGGGGGCGGACTGAAGCTTTCTTT. Protein product: CASSEDRGRTEAFF.